These T cell receptor beta chains were read from a single sample in a study of a mutant IDH1 vaccine in newly diagnosed glioma. Produced via immunoSEQ multiplex PCR; TCRdb's table is partial and in-frame only. The sample lists fewer than 100,000 clones, 91% occurring once. Their antigen targets remain unknown. The material sequenced was PBMCs, taken from a glioma patient whose treatment included an IDH1 peptide vaccine. The receptors were sampled from a woman aged 50 to 60 with glioma. CDR3s include the opening cysteine and the closing phenylalanine or tryptophan. D genes are given only for firm matches. Size values are once, few and many counts, or a class for expanded clones, and some rows have none.

>TRBD2|TRBV7-8|16|TRBJ2-7|-
CASSLQTSGIISEQYF
TGTGCCAGCAGCTTACAAACTAGCGGGATAATCTCCGAGCAGTACTTC
>TRBD1|TRBV30|13|TRBJ1-2|-
CAWSWTGLDGYTF
TGTGCCTGGAGTTGGACAGGGCTGGATGGCTACACCTTC
>TRBD1|TRBV29-1|12|TRBJ1-4|-
CSARQGSGKLFF
TGCAGCGCCAGACAGGGCTCGGGAAAACTGTTTTTT
>-|TRBV6-1|13|TRBJ1-6|-
CASRASYNSPLHF
TGTGCCAGCAGGGCGTCCTATAATTCACCCCTCCACTTT
>-|TRBV19|15|TRBJ1-5|-
CASSMGVAERGPQHF
TGTGCCAGTAGTATGGGGGTGGCCGAACGGGGGCCCCAGCATTTT
>TRBD1|TRBV5-1|16|TRBJ2-6|-
CASSFNRGAGANVLTF
TGCGCCAGCAGCTTTAACAGGGGAGCTGGGGCCAACGTCCTGACTTTC
>-|TRBV5-6|16|TRBJ2-5|few
CASSLMGREAQETQYF
TGTGCCAGCAGCTTGATGGGCAGGGAGGCCCAAGAGACCCAGTACTTC
>TRBD1|TRBV19|16|TRBJ2-1|-
CASSIYGRGNYNEQFF
TGTGCCAGTAGTATATACGGCAGGGGGAATTACAATGAGCAGTTCTTC
>TRBD1|TRBV27|16|TRBJ1-6|once
CASRLGQNSYNSPLHF
TGTGCCAGCAGGTTGGGACAGAACTCCTATAATTCACCCCTCCACTTT
>-|TRBV28|15|TRBJ2-2|-
CASSSPLGSPGELFF
TGTGCCAGCAGTTCCCCCTTAGGCAGTCCGGGGGAGCTGTTTTTT
>TRBD1|TRBV27|13|TRBJ2-2|-
CASSDRGVGELFF
TGTGCCAGCAGCGACAGGGGTGTCGGGGAGCTGTTTTTT
>-|TRBV30|13|TRBJ2-5|-
CAWSVRDGGAQYF
TGTGCCTGGAGTGTACGGGACGGAGGAGCCCAGTACTTC
>-|TRBV29-1|13|TRBJ1-6|-
CSVGEGGSSPLHF
TGCAGCGTTGGAGAGGGGGGGAGTTCACCCCTCCACTTT
>TRBD1|TRBV29-1|16|TRBJ2-6|-
CSARDRGPYGANVLTF
TGCAGCGCCAGGGACAGGGGTCCCTATGGGGCCAACGTCCTGACTTTC
>TRBD2|TRBV2|19|TRBJ2-4|-
CASRSPGLAGAGSKNIQYF
TGTGCCAGCAGATCCCCGGGACTAGCGGGAGCGGGGTCCAAAAACATTCAGTACTTC
>-|TRBV11-2|16|TRBJ1-1|-
CASSFYIGQTNTEAFF
TGTGCCAGCAGCTTTTACATAGGACAGACGAACACTGAAGCTTTCTTT
>TRBD1|TRBV10-1|13|TRBJ1-4|few
CASGTAGSEKLFF
TGCGCCAGTGGGACAGCTGGATCTGAAAAACTGTTTTTT
>-|TRBV5-1|14|TRBJ1-1|-
CASSLARANTEAFF
TGCGCCAGCAGCTTGGCCAGGGCGAACACTGAAGCTTTCTTT
>-|TRBV29-1|10|TRBJ2-3|-
CSVDTDTQYF
TGCAGCGTTGACACTGATACGCAGTATTTT
>TRBD1|TRBV27|18|TRBJ1-1|-
CASSTIRDRGARNTEAFF
TGTGCCAGCAGTACCATCCGGGACAGGGGCGCAAGGAACACTGAAGCTTTCTTT
>-|TRBV27|13|TRBJ2-1|-
CASSVDGYNEQFF
TGTGCCAGCAGTGTGGACGGTTACAATGAGCAGTTCTTC
>TRBD1|TRBV9|16|TRBJ2-1|-
CASSPWGQGAYNEQFF
TGTGCCAGCAGCCCTTGGGGACAGGGGGCCTACAATGAGCAGTTCTTC
>-|TRBV29-1|12|TRBJ2-5|-
CSVEKSKQTQYF
TGCAGCGTTGAAAAGAGCAAACAGACCCAGTACTTC
>TRBD2|TRBV4-2|15|TRBJ2-7|-
CASSQDSGRSYEQYF
TGTGCCAGCAGCCAAGATAGCGGGAGGTCCTACGAGCAGTACTTC
>-|TRBV7-2|14|TRBJ2-7|-
CASSLDGGTYEQYF
TGTGCCAGCAGCTTAGACGGAGGTACCTACGAGCAGTACTTC
>-|TRBV10-2|13|TRBJ2-7|-
CASRSVSGYEQYF
TGCGCCAGCAGGAGTGTCAGCGGCTACGAGCAGTACTTC
>-|TRBV4-1|12|TRBJ2-2|-
CASSRGSGELFF
TGCGCCAGCTCAAGGGGATCCGGGGAGCTGTTTTTT
>-|TRBV1|18|TRBJ2-3|-
CTSSQEGGLAGSRDTQYF
TGCACCAGCAGCCAAGAGGGGGGACTAGCGGGAAGTAGAGATACGCAGTATTTT
>TRBD2|TRBV6-1|15|TRBJ2-1|-
CASSKTSGRVNEQFF
TGTGCCAGCAGTAAGACTAGCGGGAGAGTCAATGAGCAGTTCTTC
>TRBD1|TRBV27|15|TRBJ1-3|-
CASSPGTGSGNTIYF
TGTGCCAGCAGCCCCGGGACAGGGTCTGGAAACACCATATATTTT
>-|TRBV6-1|19|TRBJ2-2|-
CASSEVSNGGTLTTGELFF
TGTGCCAGCAGTGAAGTCTCAAATGGGGGGACGCTGACCACCGGGGAGCTGTTTTTT
>TRBD2|TRBV15|17|TRBJ2-1|-
CATSRLAGGPPYNEQFF
TGTGCCACCAGTCGACTAGCGGGAGGACCCCCGTACAATGAGCAGTTCTTC
>TRBD1|TRBV18|15|TRBJ1-1|-
CASSPTGHMNTEAFF
TGTGCCAGCTCACCGACAGGGCATATGAACACTGAAGCTTTCTTT
>-|TRBV6-4|14|TRBJ2-1|medium-sized
CASSEEDGYNEQFF
TGTGCCAGCAGTGAGGAGGATGGATACAATGAGCAGTTCTTC
>-|TRBV6-1|15|TRBJ2-7|-
CASMIEGTISLEQYF
TGTGCCAGCATGATAGAGGGGACAATCTCGCTCGAGCAGTACTTC
>-|TRBV6-5|13|TRBJ1-2|-
CASTRTLDYGYTF
TGTGCCAGCACACGGACGCTAGACTATGGCTACACCTTC
>TRBD2|TRBV4-1|16|TRBJ2-3|-
CASSQRAGDLTDTQYF
TGCGCCAGCAGCCAGAGAGCGGGAGACCTAACAGATACGCAGTATTTT
>-|TRBV4-1|14|TRBJ1-5|-
CASSRREMVQPQHF
TGCGCCAGCAGCCGCAGGGAGATGGTTCAGCCCCAGCATTTT
>-|TRBV7-4|15|TRBJ1-5|-
CASTPVRGGNQPQHF
TGTGCCAGCACTCCAGTGCGGGGGGGGAATCAGCCCCAGCATTTT
>TRBD1|TRBV10-3|16|TRBJ2-2|-
CAISERGTANTGELFF
TGTGCCATCAGTGAAAGGGGGACAGCGAACACCGGGGAGCTGTTTTTT
>-|TRBV6-1|14|TRBJ1-2|few
CASSDPGLPAGYTF
TGTGCCAGCAGTGACCCAGGACTGCCCGCTGGCTACACCTTC
>-|TRBV9|14|TRBJ1-1|-
CASSSQGGNTEAFF
TGTGCCAGCAGCTCTCAGGGAGGGAACACTGAAGCTTTCTTT
>TRBD2|TRBV5-1|14|TRBJ2-1|-
CASSPVGRVYEQFF
TGCGCCAGCAGCCCCGTAGGGAGGGTATATGAGCAGTTCTTC
>-|TRBV5-6|12|TRBJ1-1|-
CASSSGGVKAFF
TGTGCCAGCAGCTCGGGCGGGGTTAAGGCTTTCTTT
>-|TRBV11-2|17|TRBJ2-1|-
CASSLRVGGPPYNEQFF
TGTGCCAGCAGCTTAAGGGTCGGGGGACCACCCTACAATGAGCAGTTCTTC
>-|TRBV7-9|15|TRBJ2-2|-
CASSRAGQRTGELFF
TGTGCCAGCAGCCGGGCGGGACAGAGAACCGGGGAGCTGTTTTTT
>-|TRBV5-1|17|TRBJ2-5|-
CASSSGTVYARGETQYF
TGCGCCAGCTCATCGGGGACAGTTTATGCCCGGGGGGAGACCCAGTACTTC
>-|TRBV6-1|14|TRBJ1-1|-
CASSNQGTEGEAFF
TGTGCCAGCAGTAATCAGGGGACGGAAGGTGAAGCTTTCTTT
>-|TRBV30|16|TRBJ2-7|-
CAWSDPWAGALYEQYF
TGTGCCTGGAGTGACCCTTGGGCTGGGGCCCTCTACGAGCAGTACTTC
>TRBD2|TRBV6-1|14|TRBJ2-1|-
CASTKMGGGNEQFF
TGTGCCAGCACTAAAATGGGGGGGGGCAATGAGCAGTTCTTC
>-|TRBV7-9|17|TRBJ1-2|-
CASTLLRAQLTNYGYTF
TGTGCCAGCACCTTACTCAGGGCACAGCTAACTAACTATGGCTACACCTTC
>TRBD1|TRBV4-2|17|TRBJ2-3|-
CASSQGDRGDGTDTQYF
TGTGCCAGCAGCCAAGGGGACAGGGGGGACGGGACAGATACGCAGTATTTT
>TRBD1|TRBV4-1|15|TRBJ2-7|-
CASSQVEDRIYEQYF
TGCGCCAGCAGCCAAGTCGAGGACAGGATCTACGAGCAGTACTTC
>-|TRBV5-1|14|TRBJ2-3|-
CASSFGGYTDTQYF
TGCGCCAGCAGCTTCGGCGGGTACACAGATACGCAGTATTTT
>-|TRBV7-9|13|TRBJ1-1|-
CASSLGPGFEAFF
TGTGCCAGCAGCTTAGGGCCAGGGTTCGAAGCTTTCTTT
>-|TRBV29-1|15|TRBJ2-7|few
CSVRMTGIPSYEQYF
TGCAGCGTGAGGATGACTGGCATACCCTCCTACGAGCAGTACTTC
>-|TRBV7-9|16|TRBJ1-1|-
CASTAPQTGPNTEAFF
TGTGCCAGCACCGCCCCCCAGACGGGACCGAACACTGAAGCTTTCTTT
>TRBD2|TRBV6-5|14|TRBJ2-1|-
CASSYSPIAGAEFF
TGTGCCAGCAGTTACTCGCCCATAGCGGGAGCGGAGTTCTTC
>-|TRBV9|18|TRBJ1-2|-
CASSVGGQAPSANYGYTF
TGTGCCAGCAGCGTAGGGGGACAAGCACCCTCGGCTAACTATGGCTACACCTTC
>-|TRBV9|14|TRBJ1-2|-
CASSLSGGLYGYTF
TGTGCCAGCAGCCTCAGTGGGGGGCTCTATGGCTACACCTTC